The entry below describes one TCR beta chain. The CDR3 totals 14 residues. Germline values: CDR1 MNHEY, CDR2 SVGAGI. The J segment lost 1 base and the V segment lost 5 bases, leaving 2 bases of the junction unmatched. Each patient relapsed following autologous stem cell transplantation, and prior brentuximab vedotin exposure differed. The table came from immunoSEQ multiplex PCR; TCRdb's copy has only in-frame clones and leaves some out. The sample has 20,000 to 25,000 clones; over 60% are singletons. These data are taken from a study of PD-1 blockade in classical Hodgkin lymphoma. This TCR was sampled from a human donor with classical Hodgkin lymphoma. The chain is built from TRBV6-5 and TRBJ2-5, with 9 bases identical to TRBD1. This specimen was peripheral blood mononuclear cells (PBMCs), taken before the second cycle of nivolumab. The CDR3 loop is CASSDRGGQETQYF. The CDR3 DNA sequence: TGTGCCAGCAGTGACAGGGGGGGCCAAGAGACCCAGTACTTC.